The 8 T cell receptor beta chains listed next were all sequenced from one sample in a study of T cell responses to AZD1222 COVID-19 vaccine. Sequenced by immunoSEQ multiplex PCR; TCRdb stores in-frame clones only, minus some. The sample has 150,000 to 200,000 clones, roughly 90% seen once. Sample: peripheral blood, taken 28 days after the second AZD1222 dose. These receptors all stem from an adult who received the AZD1222 COVID-19 vaccine.

The V and J genes are TRBV11-2 and TRBJ2-7; 8 bases agree with TRBD2. This CDR3 contains 15 residues. Germline CDR1 and CDR2: SGHAT and FQNNGV. Trimming cost V 1 base and J 3 bases; bases outside gene matches: 5. As DNA, the CDR3 is TGTGCCAGCAGCTTAGGGCGGGGGGAAGGCTACGAGCAGTACTTC. This gives the protein CASSLGRGEGYEQYF.

This chain uses TRBV5-1 with TRBJ1-6; D might be TRBD1 (5 bases). Per germline, CDR1 SGHRS and CDR2 YFSETQ. Trimming left V 0 bases short and J 9 bases short, with 13 bases between. CDR3 size: 15 residues. For the CDR3, the DNA is TGCGCCAGCAGCTTGGCAGCAGGGAGCAGTTCACCCCTCCACTTT. It codes for CASSLAAGSSSPLHF.

The chain carries TRBV7-2 and TRBJ2-5; D remains ambiguous. The CDR3 sequence is 13 residues long. V lost 4 bases and J 3 bases, leaving 9 bases between the germline ends. The germline V gene has CDR1 SGHTA and CDR2 FQGNSA. CDR3 region: CASSSTQEETQYF. The CDR3 bases are TGTGCCAGCAGCTCCACCCAGGAAGAGACCCAGTACTTC.

This clone was observed a handful of times. The chain links TRBV3-1 (or the pseudogene TRBV3-2) to TRBJ2-7; possibly TRBD2 for D (6 bases). Trimming removed 1 base from V and 1 base from J, with 11 bases in between. The CDR3 is 15 amino acids. The germline V gene encodes CDR1 LGHDT and CDR2 YNNKEL (reference sequence). CDR3 bases: TGTGCCAGCAGCCAAGGGCCTAGCGCTTCCTACGAGCAGTACTTC. Translation gives CASSQGPSASYEQYF.

This chain joins TRBV7-6 and TRBJ2-3; D not resolved. Germline CDR1 reads SGHVS; CDR2 reads FNYEAQ. With 3 bases removed from V and 3 bases from J, the gap between germline ends came to 10 bases. The CDR3 loop spans 14 amino acids. The CDR3 nucleotides read TGTGCCAGCAGCTTTATAGAGGATACAGATACGCAGTATTTT. It encodes CASSFIEDTDTQYF. Full variable domain (remainder filled in from reference TRBV7-6 and TRBJ2-3): GAGVSQSPRYKVTKRGQDVALRCDPISGHVSLYWYRQALGQGPEFLTYFNYEAQQDKSGLPNDRFSAERPEGSISTLTIQRTEQRDSAMYRCASSFIEDTDTQYFGPGTRLTVL.

This clone was recorded only once. The chain links TRBV3-1 (or the pseudogene TRBV3-2) to TRBJ2-7; unclear D gene. The CDR3 sequence is 13 residues long. In germline, CDR1 is LGHDT, CDR2 YNNKEL (reference sequence). Trimming removed 1 base from V and 4 bases from J, with 8 bases in between. The CDR3 DNA is TGTGCCAGCAGCCAAGCCCCCAGTTACGAGCAGTACTTC. Its protein is CASSQAPSYEQYF.

The chain is built from TRBV18 and TRBJ2-7; TRBD1 aligns across 7 bases. Germline V lookup: CDR1 KGHSH, CDR2 LQKENI. The CDR3 is 17 amino acids. Trimming took 3 bases from V and 4 from J; bases not matched to a gene: 15. The CDR3: CASSPEDRTGGRYEQYF. CDR3 DNA: TGTGCCAGCTCACCCGAGGACAGGACCGGAGGAAGATACGAGCAGTACTTC.

J is TRBJ1-1 and V is TRBV19; 8 nucleotides align to TRBD1. Germline V gene sequence: CDR1 LNHDA, CDR2 SQIVND (reference sequence). With 6 bases clipped from V and 1 base from J, the junction kept 7 bases outside the gene matches. CDR3 size: 15 residues. CDR3: CASRWDRQPNTEAFF. The CDR3 DNA sequence: TGTGCCAGTAGGTGGGACAGGCAGCCGAACACTGAAGCTTTCTTT.